Reported below is one T cell receptor (beta chain). Its antigen is unknown. This sample was taken from a study of T-cell memory formation after mild COVID-19. The study, taken as a whole, reports: Pre-infection memory carried some responding clones, suggesting that cross-reactive memory joined. Among contracting clones, CD4+ were mainly CM/EM and CD8+ enriched in EMRA.

Trimming pared 5 bases from V and 3 bases from J, leaving 8 bases between. The V gene's germline CDR1 is KGHSH and CDR2 LQKENI. The CDR3 sequence is 13 residues long. It was 5'RACE with constant-segment primers that produced the TCR alpha and TCR beta cDNA libraries, which carried sample barcodes and UMIs. TCRdb called the 5' RACE reads again in MiXCR, with one record for every CDR3 protein. The sample lists about 600,000 distinct CDR3 sequences; roughly a fifth were seen once. The sequencing sample was made of PBMCs or a T cell subset sorted from them (not recorded which). The rearrangement links TRBV18 to TRBJ2-4; D gene ambiguous. This sequence was found in an adult woman who had mild COVID-19 (a few samples of this study predate the infection). Cell type and time point are not known. This CDR3 reads CASSTRDKNIQYF. The DNA for the CDR3 is TGTGCCAGCTCAACCCGAGACAAAAACATTCAGTACTTC.